This T cell receptor (beta chain) was obtained from a study of blood T cells in healthy people across ages. Study results and caveats: Naive CD4+ cell counts and diversity both ran higher in long-lived than in aged donors.

This clonotype came up many times. Its cognate antigen is unknown. J was trimmed by 4 bases and V by 7 bases; bases with no gene match: 12. Germline assignment: CDR1 SNHLY and CDR2 FYNNEI. The CDR3 runs 16 residues. Alongside a J-beta primer mix, a sample-barcoded 5' primer served in a second PCR lasting about 7 to 11 cycles. Researchers report that a template-switch adaptor with 12 random nucleotides tagged each cDNA molecule. TCRdb reanalysed the 5' RACE reads using MiXCR and keeps one entry per CDR3 protein. The sample holds approximately 700,000 distinct CDR3 sequences, roughly 30% seen once. This sequence originates from a woman aged 80 or over in good health. Material for sequencing was blood. V and J are TRBV2 and TRBJ2-3, with 9 nucleotides matching TRBD1. For the CDR3, the DNA is TGTGCCAGCACGACTCCGGGACAGGGAATGTCAGATACGCAGTATTTT. Translation gives CASTTPGQGMSDTQYF.